These T cell receptor beta chains were read from a single sample in a study of cytomegalovirus exposure and HLA in healthy donors. Method: immunoSEQ multiplex PCR; TCRdb's copy keeps in-frame clones and lacks some. The data contain around 180,000 clones, 71% of them singletons. Sequenced input: PBMCs. Receptor source: a girl aged 5-17 years in good health and CMV-seronegative. Each CDR3 is given with its conserved first and last residue. D genes are given only for firm matches. Where a row states a size, it is once, few, many or the class of an expanded clone; other rows omit it.

j_call,clone_size,v_call,d_call,cdr3_nt,cdr3_aa
TRBJ2-1,NA,TRBV14,NA,TGTGCCAGCAGCCAAAGCAGGGTCGAGCAGTTCTTC,CASSQSRVEQFF
TRBJ1-3,NA,TRBV5-5,TRBD1,TGTGCCAGCACCCGAACAGGGGGCTCCGGAAACACCATATATTTT,CASTRTGGSGNTIYF
TRBJ1-1,NA,TRBV6-4,NA,TGTGCTAGCAGTCTGTTCCCAGGGAAACGCGCTGAAGCTTTCTTT,CASSLFPGKRAEAFF
TRBJ2-7,once,TRBV19,NA,TGTGCCAGTAGTATAGGTATGTTCCAGTACTTC,CASSIGMFQYF
TRBJ2-7,NA,TRBV19,TRBD1,TGTGCCAGTAGGCCCCGACAGGGTTACGAGCAGTACTTC,CASRPRQGYEQYF
TRBJ1-3,NA,TRBV7-9,NA,TGTGCCAGCAGCTTAGTAGGGGACTCTGGAAACACCATATATTTT,CASSLVGDSGNTIYF
TRBJ1-1,NA,TRBV18,NA,TGTGCCAGCTCACAGGAGTTCATGAACACTGAAGCTTTCTTT,CASSQEFMNTEAFF
TRBJ1-1,NA,TRBV28,TRBD1,TGTGCCAGCAGGGACAGGACAGGCGGTTACACTGAAGCTTTCTTT,CASRDRTGGYTEAFF
TRBJ2-5,once,TRBV19,TRBD2,TGTGCCAGTAGTATCCAAGCGGGAGACACCCAAGAGACCCAGTACTTC,CASSIQAGDTQETQYF
TRBJ2-2,NA,TRBV5-1,TRBD1,TGCGCCAGCAGCTTGGACAGGGGAGTCACCGGGGAGCTGTTTTTT,CASSLDRGVTGELFF
TRBJ2-3,NA,TRBV2,NA,TGTGCCAGCAGTGAAGTTCCGGATACGCAGTATTTT,CASSEVPDTQYF
TRBJ2-2,NA,TRBV27,NA,TGTGCCAGCAGTTACCGGGACGGGGCGGGGACCGGGGAGCTGTTTTTT,CASSYRDGAGTGELFF
TRBJ2-7,NA,TRBV28,NA,TGTGCCAGCAGTATCTCCGGGACACGTCCCGAGCAGTACTTC,CASSISGTRPEQYF
TRBJ1-4,once,TRBV18,NA,TGTGCCAGCTCACAACCAGGGGCGCCTAATGAAAAACTGTTTTTT,CASSQPGAPNEKLFF
TRBJ2-1,NA,TRBV14,NA,TGTGCCAGCAGTACAGCGGTGTATGAGCAGTTCTTC,CASSTAVYEQFF
TRBJ1-5,NA,TRBV4-1,NA,TGCGCCAGCAGCCAAGACAGGGGAAATCAGCCCCAGCATTTT,CASSQDRGNQPQHF
TRBJ1-2,NA,TRBV23-1,TRBD1,TGCGCCAGCAGTCAATCGGAGGGACAGAGGGGGTATGGCTACACCTTC,CASSQSEGQRGYGYTF
TRBJ1-2,NA,TRBV9,TRBD1,TGTGCCAGCAGCCGATCCGGGACAGGCTCGATCTATGGCTACACCTTC,CASSRSGTGSIYGYTF
TRBJ1-5,few,TRBV19,NA,TGTGCCAGTAGGGCAGCGCATAGCAATCAGCCCCAGCATTTT,CASRAAHSNQPQHF
TRBJ1-1,NA,TRBV5-1,NA,TGCGCCAGCAGCATCACAGGGAACACTGAAGCTTTCTTT,CASSITGNTEAFF
TRBJ2-1,NA,TRBV11-2,NA,TGTGCCAGCAGCTTATTCAGGCGGGGTTCCCTTCAGTTCTTC,CASSLFRRGSLQFF
TRBJ2-7,NA,TRBV2,NA,TGTGCCAGCAGTGGGGCATTCTCCTACGAGCAGTACTTC,CASSGAFSYEQYF
TRBJ1-3,NA,TRBV6-5,NA,TGTGCCAGCAGACCGGGGGGCGCCTCTGGAAACACCATATATTTT,CASRPGGASGNTIYF
TRBJ2-7,once,TRBV4-1,NA,TGCGCCAGCAGCCAAGTAGGTGACACCTACGAGCAGTACTTC,CASSQVGDTYEQYF
TRBJ2-5,NA,TRBV13,NA,TGTGCCAGCAAGCTTAGAGTTGCAGGGGAGCAGTACTTC,CASKLRVAGEQYF
TRBJ1-2,NA,TRBV30,TRBD1,TGTGCCTGGAGTGTAATGGGGTTGGACAGGGAACACACCTTC,CAWSVMGLDREHTF
TRBJ1-1,few,TRBV5-1,TRBD1,TGCGCCAGCAGCTCCGGGACAGGGGGCTCTGAAGCTTTCTTT,CASSSGTGGSEAFF
TRBJ2-5,NA,TRBV7-3,TRBD1,TGTGCCAGCAGCTTAGGGACAGGGCCCCGGGAGACCCAGTACTTC,CASSLGTGPRETQYF
TRBJ2-7,few,TRBV5-1,NA,TGCGCCAGCAGCTTGGTTGCCGGAGAACGAGTCGAGCAGTACTTC,CASSLVAGERVEQYF
TRBJ2-1,NA,TRBV7-3,TRBD2,TGTGCCAGCAGCTTAACTAGCGGGGTTTACAATGAGCAGTTCTTC,CASSLTSGVYNEQFF
TRBJ1-5,NA,TRBV4-1,NA,TGCGCCAGCAGCTCCACCGTTTACTCGCCCCAGCATTTT,CASSSTVYSPQHF
TRBJ1-2,NA,TRBV7-9,NA,TGTGCCAGCAGCTTAGCTGGGGAGGGCTACACCTTC,CASSLAGEGYTF
TRBJ2-1,NA,TRBV10-1,NA,TGCGCCAGCAGTGAGTCTTTAATCTATGAGCAGTTCTTC,CASSESLIYEQFF
TRBJ2-7,few,TRBV9,NA,TGTGCCAGCAGCGTGACTCCGGGACTCCCATACGAGCAGTACTTC,CASSVTPGLPYEQYF
TRBJ2-1,NA,TRBV7-3,NA,TGTGCCAGCAGCCCGGGGACTGCCTACAATGAGCAGTTCTTC,CASSPGTAYNEQFF
TRBJ2-7,NA,TRBV6-5,TRBD2,TGTGCCAGCAGTTACCAGGGACTAGCGGGACCCTACGAGCAGTACTTC,CASSYQGLAGPYEQYF
TRBJ1-1,NA,TRBV6-1,NA,TGTGCCAGCAGTGAAGCGCGCTTCCTGAACACTGAAGCTTTCTTT,CASSEARFLNTEAFF
TRBJ2-5,NA,TRBV5-1,NA,TGCGCCAGCAGCTCCACCCAGGCGGGTCAAGAGACCCAGTACTTC,CASSSTQAGQETQYF
TRBJ1-4,few,TRBV7-8,TRBD1,TGTGCCAGCAGCTTACGACAGGGTTTCGAAAAACTGTTTTTT,CASSLRQGFEKLFF
TRBJ1-1,NA,TRBV5-8,TRBD1,TGTGCCAGCAGCTTGGCCGTACAGGGGGCTCCGAGGGGCACTGAAGCTTTCTTT,CASSLAVQGAPRGTEAFF
TRBJ2-7,NA,TRBV19,NA,TGTGCCAGTACCTCCCCGGTGGGGGCCCGGATCGAGCAGTACTTC,CASTSPVGARIEQYF